This T cell receptor (beta chain) was identified in a study of T-cell reconstitution after alpha-beta-depleted transplantation in children. This clonotype appeared a few times. During its preparation, the TCRbeta library received unique molecular identifiers. One entry per CDR3 protein, called by TCRdb with MiXCR from the PCR reads. The profile shows around 960,000 distinct CDR3 sequences, roughly 29% of them singletons. The clonotype originates from a boy under two years old who had a stem cell transplant for SCID, so the T cells may come from the graft donor. The sequencing used PBMCs, mostly from graft donor cells, collected 360 days after TCRalphabeta/CD19-depleted stem cell transplant.

The CDR3 spells CSASWGPPGTYNEQFF. CDR3 coding DNA: TGCAGTGCTAGTTGGGGTCCTCCCGGCACCTACAATGAGCAGTTCTTC. The rearrangement links TRBV20-1 to TRBJ2-1; D not resolved. Germline CDR1 is DFQATT and CDR2 is SNEGSKA (reference sequence). Deletions cut 3 bases from V and 2 bases from J, with 17 bases between. There are 16 residues in the CDR3.